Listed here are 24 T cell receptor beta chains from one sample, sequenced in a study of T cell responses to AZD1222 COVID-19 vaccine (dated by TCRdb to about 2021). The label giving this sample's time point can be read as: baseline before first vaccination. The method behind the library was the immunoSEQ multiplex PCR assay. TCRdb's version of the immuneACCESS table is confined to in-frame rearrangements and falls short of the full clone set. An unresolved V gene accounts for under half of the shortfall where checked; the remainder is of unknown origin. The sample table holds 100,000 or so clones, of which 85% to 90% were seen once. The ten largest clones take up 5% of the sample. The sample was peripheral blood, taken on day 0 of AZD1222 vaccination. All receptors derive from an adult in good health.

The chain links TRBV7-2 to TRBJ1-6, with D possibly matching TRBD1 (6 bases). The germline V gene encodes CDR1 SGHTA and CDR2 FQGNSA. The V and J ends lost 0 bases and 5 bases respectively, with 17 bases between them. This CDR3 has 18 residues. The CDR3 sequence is CASSLAALGRGNNSPLHF. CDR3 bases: TGTGCCAGCAGCTTAGCAGCCCTTGGAAGGGGGAATAATTCACCCCTCCACTTT. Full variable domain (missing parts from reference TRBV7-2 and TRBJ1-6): GAGVSQSPSNKVTEKGKDVELRCDPISGHTALYWYRQSLGQGLEFLIYFQGNSAPDKSGLPSDRFSAERTGGSVSTLTIQRTQQEDSAVYLCASSLAALGRGNNSPLHFGNGTRLTVT.

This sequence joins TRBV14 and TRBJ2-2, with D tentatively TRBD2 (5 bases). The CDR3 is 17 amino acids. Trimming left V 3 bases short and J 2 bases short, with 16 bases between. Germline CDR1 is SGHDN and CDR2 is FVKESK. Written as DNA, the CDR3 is TGTGCCAGCAGCCAGAGGGTGGCCAACCATAACACCGGGGAGCTGTTTTTT. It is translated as CASSQRVANHNTGELFF.

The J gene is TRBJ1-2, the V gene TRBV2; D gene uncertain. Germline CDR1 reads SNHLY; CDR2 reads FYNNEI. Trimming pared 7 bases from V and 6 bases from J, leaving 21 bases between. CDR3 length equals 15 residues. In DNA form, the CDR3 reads TGTGCCAGCAATAATCCGTTGACGCAGTTGGATGGCTACACCTTC. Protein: CASNNPLTQLDGYTF.

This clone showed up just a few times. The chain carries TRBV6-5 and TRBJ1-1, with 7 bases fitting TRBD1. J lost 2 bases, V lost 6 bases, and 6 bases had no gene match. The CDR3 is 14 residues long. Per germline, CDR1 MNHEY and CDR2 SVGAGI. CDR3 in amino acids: CASRSTGINTEAFF. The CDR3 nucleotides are TGTGCCAGCAGGTCGACAGGGATTAACACTGAAGCTTTCTTT.

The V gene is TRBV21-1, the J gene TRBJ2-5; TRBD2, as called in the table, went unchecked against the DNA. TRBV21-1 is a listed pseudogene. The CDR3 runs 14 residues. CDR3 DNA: TGTGCCAGCAGCAAAAGCGGGTTAGGGGAGACCCAGTACTTC. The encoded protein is CASSKSGLGETQYF.

The CDR3 loop is CASSYGNNYGYTF. The CDR3 nucleotides are TGTGCCAGCAGTTACGGCAATAACTATGGCTACACCTTC. The chain employs TRBV6-5 and TRBJ1-2, with D unresolved. The CDR3 extends over 13 amino acids. Deletions cut 2 bases from V and 1 base from J, with 5 bases between. The germline V gene encodes CDR1 MNHEY and CDR2 SVGAGI.

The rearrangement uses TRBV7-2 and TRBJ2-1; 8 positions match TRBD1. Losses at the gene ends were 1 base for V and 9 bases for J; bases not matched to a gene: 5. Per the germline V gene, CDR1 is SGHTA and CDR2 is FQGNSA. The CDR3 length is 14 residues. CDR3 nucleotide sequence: TGTGCCAGCAGCTTAGGACAGGGGATTGGTGAGCAGTTCTTC. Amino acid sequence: CASSLGQGIGEQFF. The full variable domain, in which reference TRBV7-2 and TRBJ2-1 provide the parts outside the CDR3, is GAGVSQSPSNKVTEKGKDVELRCDPISGHTALYWYRQSLGQGLEFLIYFQGNSAPDKSGLPSDRFSAERTGGSVSTLTIQRTQQEDSAVYLCASSLGQGIGEQFFGPGTRLTVL.

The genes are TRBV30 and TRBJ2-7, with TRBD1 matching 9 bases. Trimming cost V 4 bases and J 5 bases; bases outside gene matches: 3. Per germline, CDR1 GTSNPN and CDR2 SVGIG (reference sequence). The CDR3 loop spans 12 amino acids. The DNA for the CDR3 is TGTGCCTGGACCACAGGGGGCCACGAGCAGTACTTC. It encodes CAWTTGGHEQYF.

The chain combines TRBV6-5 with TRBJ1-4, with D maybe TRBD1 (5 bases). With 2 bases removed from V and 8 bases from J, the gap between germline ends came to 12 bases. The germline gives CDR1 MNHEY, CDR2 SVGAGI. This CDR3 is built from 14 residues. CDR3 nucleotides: TGTGCCAGCAGTTACCGGGGGGATAGGGAAAAACTGTTTTTT. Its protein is CASSYRGDREKLFF.

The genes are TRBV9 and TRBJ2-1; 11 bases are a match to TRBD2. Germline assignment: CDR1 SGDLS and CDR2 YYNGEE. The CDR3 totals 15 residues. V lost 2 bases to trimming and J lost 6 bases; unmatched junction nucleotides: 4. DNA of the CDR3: TGTGCCAGCAGCGTCTTAGCGGGAGGGGTCAATGAGCAGTTCTTC. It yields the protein CASSVLAGGVNEQFF.

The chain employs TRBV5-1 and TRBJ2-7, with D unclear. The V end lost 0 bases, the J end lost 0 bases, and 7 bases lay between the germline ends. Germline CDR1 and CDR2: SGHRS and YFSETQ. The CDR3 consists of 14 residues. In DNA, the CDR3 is TGCGCCAGCAGCTTGGAGGCAGTCTCCTACGAGCAGTACTTC. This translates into CASSLEAVSYEQYF.

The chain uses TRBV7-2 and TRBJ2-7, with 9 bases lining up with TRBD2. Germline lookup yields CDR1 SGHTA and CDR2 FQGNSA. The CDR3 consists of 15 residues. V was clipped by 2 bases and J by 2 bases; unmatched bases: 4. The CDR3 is CASSLLAGDPYEQYF. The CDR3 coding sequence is TGTGCCAGCAGCTTATTAGCGGGGGACCCCTACGAGCAGTACTTC.

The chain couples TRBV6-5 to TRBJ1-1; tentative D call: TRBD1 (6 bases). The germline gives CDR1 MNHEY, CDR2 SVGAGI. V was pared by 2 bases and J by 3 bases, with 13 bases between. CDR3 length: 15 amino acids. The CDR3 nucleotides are TGTGCCAGCAGTTACATCGGGGGCCCGGACACTGAAGCTTTCTTT. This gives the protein CASSYIGGPDTEAFF.

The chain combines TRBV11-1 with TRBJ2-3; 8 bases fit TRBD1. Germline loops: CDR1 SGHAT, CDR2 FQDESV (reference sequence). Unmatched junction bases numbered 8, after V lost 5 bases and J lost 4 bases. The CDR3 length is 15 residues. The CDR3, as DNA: TGTGCCAGCAGCCCAGATGGACAGGGACCAGATACGCAGTATTTT. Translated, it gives CASSPDGQGPDTQYF. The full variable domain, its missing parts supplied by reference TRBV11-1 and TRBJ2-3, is EAEVAQSPRYKITEKSQAVAFWCDPISGHATLYWYRQILGQGPELLVQFQDESVVDDSQLPKDRFSAERLKGVDSTLKIQPAELGDSAMYLCASSPDGQGPDTQYFGPGTRLTVL.

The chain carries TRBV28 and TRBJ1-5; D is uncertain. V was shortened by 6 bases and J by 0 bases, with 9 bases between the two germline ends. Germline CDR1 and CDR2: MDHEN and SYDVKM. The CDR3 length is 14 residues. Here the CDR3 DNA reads TGTGCCAGCAGATCCTCCCGTAGCAATCAGCCCCAGCATTTT. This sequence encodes CASRSSRSNQPQHF.

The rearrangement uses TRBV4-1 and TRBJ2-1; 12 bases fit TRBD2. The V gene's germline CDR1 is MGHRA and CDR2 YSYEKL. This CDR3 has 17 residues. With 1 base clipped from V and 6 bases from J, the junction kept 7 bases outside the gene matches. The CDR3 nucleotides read TGCGCCAGCAGCCAAGGGCCTAGCGGGAGGGCCGGCAATGAGCAGTTCTTC. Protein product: CASSQGPSGRAGNEQFF.

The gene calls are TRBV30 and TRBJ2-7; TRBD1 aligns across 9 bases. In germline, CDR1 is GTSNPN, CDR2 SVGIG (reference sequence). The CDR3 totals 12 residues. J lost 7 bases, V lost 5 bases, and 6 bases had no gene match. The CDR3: CAWGGQGLEQYF. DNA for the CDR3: TGTGCCTGGGGGGGACAGGGTCTGGAGCAGTACTTC.

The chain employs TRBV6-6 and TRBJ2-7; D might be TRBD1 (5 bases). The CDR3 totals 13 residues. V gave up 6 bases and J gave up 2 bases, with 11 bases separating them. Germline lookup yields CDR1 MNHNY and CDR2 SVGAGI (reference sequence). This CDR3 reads CASSNDRAYEQYF. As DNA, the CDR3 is TGTGCCAGCAGCAATGACAGAGCCTACGAGCAGTACTTC.

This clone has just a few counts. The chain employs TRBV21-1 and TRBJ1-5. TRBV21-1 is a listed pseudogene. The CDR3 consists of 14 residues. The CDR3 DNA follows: TGTGCCAGCAGCACCGATAGGCAAAATCAGCCCCAGCATTTT. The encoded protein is CASSTDRQNQPQHF.

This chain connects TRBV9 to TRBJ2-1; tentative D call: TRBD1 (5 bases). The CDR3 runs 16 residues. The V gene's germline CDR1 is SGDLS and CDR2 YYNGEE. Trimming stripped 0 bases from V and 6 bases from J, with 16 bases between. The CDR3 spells CASSVEGQGPFNEQFF. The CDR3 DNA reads TGTGCCAGCAGCGTAGAGGGGCAGGGCCCGTTCAATGAGCAGTTCTTC.

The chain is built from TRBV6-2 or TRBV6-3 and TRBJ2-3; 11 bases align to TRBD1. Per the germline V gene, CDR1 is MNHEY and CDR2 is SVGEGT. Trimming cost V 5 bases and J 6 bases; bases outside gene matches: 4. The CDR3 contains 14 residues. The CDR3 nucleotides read TGTGCCAGCAGTCCGAGGACAGGGGGCGATACGCAGTATTTT. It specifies CASSPRTGGDTQYF.

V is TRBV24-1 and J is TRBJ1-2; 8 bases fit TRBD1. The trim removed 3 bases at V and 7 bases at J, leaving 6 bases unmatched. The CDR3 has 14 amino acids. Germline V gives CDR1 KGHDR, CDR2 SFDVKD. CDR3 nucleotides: TGTGCCACCAGTGATGGACAGGGCGAAGTTGGCTACACCTTC. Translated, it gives CATSDGQGEVGYTF.

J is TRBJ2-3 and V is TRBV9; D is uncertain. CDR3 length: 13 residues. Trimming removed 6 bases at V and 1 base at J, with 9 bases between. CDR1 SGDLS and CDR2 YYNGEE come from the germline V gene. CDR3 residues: CASNTGGTDTQYF. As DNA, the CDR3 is TGTGCCAGCAATACTGGTGGCACAGATACGCAGTATTTT.

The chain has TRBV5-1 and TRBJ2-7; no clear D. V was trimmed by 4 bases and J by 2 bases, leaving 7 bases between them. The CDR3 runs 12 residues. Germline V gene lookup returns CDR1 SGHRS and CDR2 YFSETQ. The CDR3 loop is CASSIDTYEQYF. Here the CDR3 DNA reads TGCGCCAGCAGCATAGACACCTACGAGCAGTACTTC. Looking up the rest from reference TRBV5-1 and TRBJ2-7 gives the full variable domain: KAGVTQTPRYLIKTRGQQVTLSCSPISGHRSVSWYQQTPGQGLQFLFEYFSETQRNKGNFPGRFSGRQFSNSRSEMNVSTLELGDSALYLCASSIDTYEQYFGPGTRLTVT.